These T cell receptor beta chains were read from a single sample in a study of T cells after yellow fever vaccination. TCRdb redid the calling of the 5' RACE reads with MiXCR, one entry per CDR3 protein. The sample consists of more than 300,000 distinct CDR3 sequences, about 11% of them appearing once. Sequences were derived from CD4+ T cells sorted from PBMCs, sampled 45 days after the yellow fever booster vaccination. The receptors shown here come from a man aged 18 to 30 who received the YFV17D yellow fever vaccine. Each CDR3 is given with its conserved first and last residue. A D gene is named only where the DNA matches it firmly. Clone size, where shown, is once, few, many, or a class for clones that have expanded.

clone size	D gene	V gene	J gene	CDR3 protein	CDR3 DNA
many	TRBD2	TRBV12-3/TRBV12-4	TRBJ2-1	CASSLETSFYNEQFF	TGTGCCAGCAGTTTAGAGACTAGCTTCTACAATGAGCAGTTCTTC
.	.	TRBV7-2	TRBJ2-7	CASSLALGYNEQYF	TGTGCCAGCAGCTTAGCGCTGGGATACAACGAGCAGTACTTC
.	.	TRBV6-1	TRBJ2-4	CASSESSGLAIQYF	TGTGCCAGCAGTGAAAGCTCAGGGTTAGCCATTCAGTACTTC
.	TRBD2	TRBV7-2	TRBJ2-1	CASSRGLAGGVSYNEQFF	TGTGCCAGCAGCCGGGGACTAGCGGGGGGTGTGTCCTACAATGAGCAGTTCTTC
few	.	TRBV29-1	TRBJ1-3	CSGISGNTIYF	TGCAGCGGCATCTCTGGAAACACCATATATTTT
few	.	TRBV11-2	TRBJ2-5	CASSFWLETQYF	TGTGCCAGCAGCTTTTGGTTGGAGACCCAGTACTTC
.	TRBD1	TRBV28	TRBJ2-5	CASSLLVTGGAKTQYF	TGTGCCAGCAGTTTATTGGTGACAGGGGGCGCGAAGACCCAGTACTTC
.	.	TRBV11-2	TRBJ2-2	CASSLTAVTGELFF	TGTGCCAGCAGCTTAACAGCGGTCACCGGGGAGCTGTTTTTT
few	.	TRBV5-4	TRBJ2-2	CASSLARGATGELFF	TGTGCCAGCAGCTTGGCTCGCGGAGCAACCGGGGAGCTGTTTTTT
few	TRBD1	TRBV6-5	TRBJ2-1	CASSSRDRERDEQFF	TGTGCCAGCAGTTCCCGGGACAGGGAAAGGGATGAGCAGTTCTTC
.	TRBD1	TRBV2	TRBJ2-2	CASTDAHNRGRLTGELFF	TGTGCCAGCACTGACGCTCACAACAGGGGGCGTTTGACCGGGGAGCTGTTTTTT